This T cell receptor (beta chain) was sequenced in a study of cytomegalovirus exposure and HLA in healthy donors. For this clone: As yet, its antigen is unknown.

V shed 5 bases, J shed 1 base, and the junction held 8 bases outside the gene matches. Germline CDR1 is SGHTA and CDR2 is FQGNSA. The CDR3 spans 15 residues. Findings and limits, study-wide: Links to common viral pathogens appeared, in a later analysis, for several of the most significant clusters.

Both 60 Vbeta primers and 13 Jbeta primers went into the PCR. Sequencing used immunoSEQ multiplex PCR; TCRdb keeps in-frame clones, though not all of them. The repertoire consists of under 150,000 clones, with more than 60% occurring once and the leading ten covering around 1.9%. Source material: PBMCs. This chain connects TRBV7-2 to TRBJ2-7; 7 nucleotides align to TRBD2. The TCR sequence derives from a woman between 35 and 50 years old in good health and CMV-seronegative. The CDR3: CASSRAGDGSYEQYF. CDR3 bases: TGTGCCAGCAGCCGCGCGGGAGACGGGTCCTACGAGCAGTACTTC.